The source of this T cell receptor beta chain is a study of blood T cell repertoires in COVID-19. Study-wide context: Acute-phase and convalescent COVID-19 samples originated in the United States, Italy and Spain. PBMCs, B-cell-depleted T cells, or T cells provided the cDNA or gDNA that made up the material.

Study processing details: For nucleated cells, counts were estimated from reference gene primer amplification. Repertoires were generated with immunoSEQ multiplex PCR, while TCRdb's copy carries only in-frame clones and drops some. The DNA gave D and trimming, while V, J and clone size come from that table. The sample lists fewer than 350,000 clones, 80% to 85% occurring once. This clone was seen more than once but under ten times. The source is a woman aged 55-69 years with active or convalescent COVID-19. Sequenced: peripheral blood.

CDR3 sequence: CASSTPRGRRTEAFF. The CDR3 region has the DNA TGTGCCAGCAGCACCCCGCGGGGTCGGAGAACTGAAGCTTTCTTT. This chain links TRBV7-2 with TRBJ1-1; D is uncertain. The CDR3 length is 15 residues. Trimming removed 5 bases at V and 5 bases at J, with 18 bases between. Germline V gene sequence: CDR1 SGHTA, CDR2 FQGNSA.